The 27 T cell receptor beta chains below were found in one sample sequenced in a study of HIV-infected patients and healthy controls. Alpha and beta constant-region primers primed reverse transcription of around 500 ng RNA. Alpha and beta chain libraries were made separately by chain-specific third strand synthesis with multiplexing indices. In TCRdb, the 5' RACE reads were re-called with MiXCR into one record per CDR3 protein. This table has some 8,600 distinct CDR3 sequences, under 6.5% appearing once. No cell fractionation was done, so the repertoire covers all unsorted peripheral blood T cells. Source: blood, taken before antiretroviral therapy. The source of these receptors is an adult with HIV infection.

This clonotype was seen a few times. V usage is TRBV6-2 or TRBV6-3 and J usage is TRBJ2-2; the D call may be TRBD1 or TRBD2 (5 bases each). Trimming pared 0 bases from V and 3 bases from J, leaving 11 bases between. Germline lookup yields CDR1 MNHEY and CDR2 SVGEGT. The length of the CDR3 is 16 residues. The CDR3 coding sequence is TGTGCCAGCAGTTACTCTGGGACGGCTCACACCGGGGAGCTGTTTTTT. Translating gives CASSYSGTAHTGELFF.

In its sample, this clonotype was seen many times. A much more abundant neighbour one base away suggests this may be a read error. The gene calls are TRBV7-9 and TRBJ1-5; D perhaps matches TRBD1 (5 bases). Germline loops: CDR1 SEHNR, CDR2 FQNEAQ (reference sequence). The CDR3 totals 15 residues. The CDR3 DNA reads TGTGCCAGCAGCTCAGCGACAGTAAGCAATCAGCCCCGGCATTTT. This codes for CASSSATVSNQPRHF.

This clonotype came up many times. The genes are TRBV6-5 and TRBJ1-1, with D possibly being TRBD1 (5 bases). CDR1 and CDR2 (germline): MNHEY, SVGAGI. The germline V and J ends were trimmed by 6 bases and 4 bases, with 18 bases remaining between them. This CDR3 region has 15 residues. In DNA form, the CDR3 reads TGTGCCAGCAGGAACGGGAAAGCAGGGACCACTGAAGCTTTCTTT. Protein sequence: CASRNGKAGTTEAFF.

This clonotype was detected many times. The chain uses TRBV7-9 and TRBJ2-2; 8 bases are shared with TRBD1. In germline, CDR1 is SEHNR, CDR2 FQNEAQ (reference sequence). This CDR3 has 15 amino acids. V lost 5 bases and J lost 3; bases outside the gene matches: 5. CDR3 loop: CASSPGGRDTGELFF. CDR3 bases: TGTGCCAGCAGCCCAGGGGGCAGGGACACCGGGGAGCTGTTTTTT.

In its sample, this clonotype is medium-sized (0.01 to 0.1%). The V call is TRBV12-3 or TRBV12-4, the J call TRBJ2-3; possible D gene TRBD1, 6 bases. V was clipped by 2 bases and J by 9 bases, with 6 bases between them. The CDR3 extends over 11 amino acids. In DNA form, the CDR3 reads TGTGCCAGCAGTTTAACAGGGACGCAGTATTTT. It specifies CASSLTGTQYF.

This clonotype occurred many times. This sequence joins TRBV6-5 and TRBJ2-6, with D possibly TRBD1 on 5 matching bases. CDR1 is MNHEY and CDR2 is SVGAGI in the germline V gene. Trimming took 0 bases from V and 2 from J, leaving 11 bases between them. The CDR3 has 17 residues. The CDR3 is CASSYSRPGTGANVLTF. The CDR3 bases are TGTGCCAGCAGTTACTCCCGGCCAGGGACTGGGGCCAACGTCCTGACTTTC.

By share, this clonotype ranks as medium-sized. The rearrangement joins TRBV20-1 to TRBJ2-5; 11 nucleotides match TRBD2. Losses at the gene ends were 0 bases for V and 9 bases for J; bases not matched to a gene: 6. The CDR3 extends over 14 amino acids. Looked up from germline, CDR1 is DFQATT and CDR2 is SNEGSKA (reference sequence). The CDR3, as DNA: TGCAGTGCTAGAGATGGAATAGCGGGGGGGGCCCAGTACTTC. It yields the protein CSARDGIAGGAQYF.

By sample fraction, this clonotype is medium-sized. The chain combines TRBV7-9 with TRBJ1-2; no clear D. This CDR3 has 14 amino acids. Germline CDR1 SEHNR, CDR2 FQNEAQ (reference sequence). V lost 5 bases, J lost 4 bases, and 14 bases lay in between. CDR3 sequence: CASSPRELIYGYTF. The CDR3 nucleotides are TGTGCCAGCAGCCCAAGAGAGTTAATCTATGGCTACACCTTC.

This clonotype is categorized as medium-sized. Here the CDR3 reads CSVVHWNTGELFF. In DNA, the CDR3 is TGCAGCGTTGTCCACTGGAACACCGGGGAGCTGTTTTTT. V is TRBV29-1 and J is TRBJ2-2; unclear D gene. The CDR3 runs to 13 residues. Germline V gene data show CDR1 as SQVTM and CDR2 as ANQGSEA. Trimming left V 4 bases short and J 1 base short, with 7 bases between.

In this sample, this clonotype is medium-sized. V gene TRBV20-1 combines with J gene TRBJ2-5, with 8 bases that match TRBD2. Germline loops: CDR1 DFQATT, CDR2 SNEGSKA (reference sequence). Trimming removed 5 bases from V and 1 base from J; junction bases left unmatched: 21. The CDR3 has 19 residues. CDR3: CSASRFSGGVHPRQETQYF. The CDR3 DNA reads TGCAGTGCTTCGAGGTTTTCCGGGGGGGTTCATCCTCGCCAAGAGACCCAGTACTTC.

This clonotype was seen a few times. The chain recombines TRBV6-2 or TRBV6-3 with TRBJ1-1, with a possible D match to TRBD1 (5 bases). From germline, CDR1 is MNHEY and CDR2 SVGEGT. The CDR3 totals 15 residues. V was cut by 0 bases and J by 0 bases, with 8 bases left in between. The CDR3 sequence: CASSYSARVNTEAFF. In nucleotides, the CDR3 is TGTGCCAGCAGTTACTCAGCCAGGGTGAACACTGAAGCTTTCTTT.

This sequence joins TRBV19 and TRBJ1-2; D is unresolved. Germline-derived CDR1 and CDR2 are LNHDA and SQIVND (reference sequence). The CDR3 has 14 residues. V lost 7 bases and J lost 1, with 13 bases in between. This CDR3 reads CASKVPGNNYGYTF. In nucleotides, the CDR3 is TGTGCCAGTAAAGTCCCAGGAAATAACTATGGCTACACCTTC.

This clonotype was counted ten times or more. The chain recombines TRBV29-1 with TRBJ2-3, with TRBD1 identical over 12 bases. CDR3 size: 14 residues. The V gene end was trimmed by 7 bases and the J gene end by 5 bases; junction bases not matched to a gene: 7. Germline assignment: CDR1 SQVTM and CDR2 ANQGSEA. The CDR3 sequence: CSATGTGGLDTQYF. The CDR3 region has the DNA TGCAGCGCCACCGGGACAGGGGGCTTAGATACGCAGTATTTT.

This clonotype was seen many times. The chain uses TRBV20-1 and TRBJ1-1; no reliable D call. The CDR3 extends over 14 amino acids. Germline CDR1 DFQATT, CDR2 SNEGSKA (reference sequence). Trimming took 2 bases from V and 1 from J, leaving 11 bases between them. DNA of the CDR3: TGCAGTGCTAGACACATCGACGAGAACACTGAAGCTTTCTTT. Its translation: CSARHIDENTEAFF.

In its sample, this clonotype is medium-sized. The rearrangement links TRBV15 to TRBJ2-7; possibly TRBD1 or TRBD2 for D (5 bases each). CDR1 LNHNV and CDR2 YYDKDF come from the germline V gene (reference sequence). This CDR3 is 15 amino acids long. Between the trimmed V and J ends, which lost 0 bases and 3 bases, there was a span of 12 bases. CDR3 amino acids: CATSRDPGRYYEQYV. The CDR3, as DNA: TGTGCCACCAGCAGAGATCCGGGACGATACTACGAGCAGTACGTC.

The chain joins TRBV6-6 to TRBJ1-6; no reliable D call. From germline, CDR1 is MNHNY and CDR2 SVGAGI (reference sequence). The CDR3 spans 14 residues. Trimming stripped 2 bases from V and 6 bases from J, with 8 bases between. CDR3 sequence: CASSYGVGNSPLHF. CDR3 in DNA: TGTGCCAGCAGTTACGGCGTTGGTAATTCACCCCTCCACTTT.

At least ten counts were recorded for this clonotype. The chain links TRBV12-5 to TRBJ1-6; D call uncertain. The V gene lost 0 bases and the J gene lost 0 bases, with 12 bases spanning the gap. The CDR3 has 18 residues. Germline V CDR1 and CDR2: LGHNT, FRNRAP. CDR3 DNA sequence: TGTGCTAGTGGTTTGGTACTCCCCCTCGGCTCCTATAATTCACCCCTCCACTTT. It specifies CASGLVLPLGSYNSPLHF.

This clonotype is medium-sized (0.01 to 0.1%) by share. CDR3 in amino acids: CASSFWGNTEAFF. In DNA, the CDR3 is TGTGCCAGCAGCTTCTGGGGGAACACTGAAGCTTTCTTT. The chain employs TRBV7-2 and TRBJ1-1; D gene ambiguous. CDR1 and CDR2 (germline): SGHTA, FQGNSA. V lost 3 bases and J 1 base, leaving 6 bases between the germline ends. CDR3 size: 13 residues. The variable domain in full, completed from reference TRBV7-2 and TRBJ1-1, reads GAGVSQSPSNKVTEKGKDVELRCDPISGHTALYWYRQSLGQGLEFLIYFQGNSAPDKSGLPSDRFSAERTGGSVSTLTIQRTQQEDSAVYLCASSFWGNTEAFFGQGTRLTVV.

This clonotype qualifies as medium-sized (0.01 to 0.1%). The chain has TRBV5-1 and TRBJ2-5; D uncertain. The CDR3 is 11 amino acids. Trimming took 6 bases from V and 2 from J, leaving 5 bases between them. Per the germline V gene, CDR1 is SGHRS and CDR2 is YFSETQ. For the CDR3, the DNA is TGCGCCAGCACCGGACAAGAGACCCAGTACTTC. Translating gives CASTGQETQYF.

The gene calls are TRBV2 and TRBJ1-2, with D uncertain. V lost 3 bases and J lost 8, with 16 bases in between. This CDR3 is built from 14 residues. Germline CDR1 SNHLY, CDR2 FYNNEI. CDR3 nucleotide sequence: TGTGCCAGCAGTGATAGTCTATTAGTATGGGGCTACACCTTC. It is translated as CASSDSLLVWGYTF. The full variable domain, its missing parts supplied by reference TRBV2 and TRBJ1-2, is EPEVTQTPSHQVTQMGQEVILRCVPISNHLYFYWYRQILGQKVEFLVSFYNNEISEKSEIFDDQFSVERPDGSNFTLKIRSTKLEDSAMYFCASSDSLLVWGYTFGSGTRLTVV.

This chain joins TRBV6-2 or TRBV6-3 and TRBJ1-5; TRBD1 matches 10 bases. Germline loops: CDR1 MNHEY, CDR2 SVGEGT. Trimming removed 6 bases from V and 4 bases from J; junction bases left unmatched: 6. This CDR3 has 15 amino acids. CDR3 DNA sequence: TGTGCCAGCAGCCGGACAGGGGGTGGTAATCAGCCCCAGCATTTT. This gives the protein CASSRTGGGNQPQHF.

This clonotype was found many times. The V call is TRBV6-6, the J call TRBJ1-5, with a tentative D call TRBD1 (6 bases). Germline V gene sequence: CDR1 MNHNY, CDR2 SVGAGI (reference sequence). Trimming took off 5 bases at V and 4 bases at J, with 18 bases between the two ends. The length of the CDR3 is 16 residues. CDR3 DNA: TGTGCCAGCAGTCAGCCCGCCAGGGGACCAAATCAGCCCCAGCATTTT. It translates to CASSQPARGPNQPQHF.

J is TRBJ2-1 and V is TRBV7-2; D call uncertain. The germline V gene encodes CDR1 SGHTA and CDR2 FQGNSA. V was shortened by 8 bases and J by 6 bases, with 5 bases between the two germline ends. This CDR3 is 10 amino acids long. DNA of the CDR3: TGTGCCAGCCAGTTCAATGAGCAGTTCTTC. As protein: CASQFNEQFF.

The chain combines TRBV20-1 with TRBJ2-3, with 8 bases aligning to TRBD2. Germline CDR1 and CDR2: DFQATT and SNEGSKA (reference sequence). CDR3 length equals 16 residues. After removal of 3 bases from V and 2 bases from J, the junction contained 10 bases not matched to a gene. In DNA, the CDR3 is TGCAGTGCTAGCTCTCCGGGACTAGTGGACACAGATACGCAGTATTTT. This translates into CSASSPGLVDTDTQYF.

This clonotype occurred many times. The DNA for the CDR3 is TGTGCCAGCAGCTTAGTAGGGGGGCCGAGCACAGATACGCAGTATTTT. It encodes CASSLVGGPSTDTQYF. This chain uses TRBV7-2 with TRBJ2-3, with D perhaps being TRBD1 or TRBD2 (6 bases each). The CDR3 has 16 residues. Germline-derived CDR1 and CDR2 are SGHTA and FQGNSA. Trimming stripped 1 base from V and 0 bases from J, with 11 bases between. The full variable domain, its missing parts supplied by reference TRBV7-2 and TRBJ2-3, is GAGVSQSPSNKVTEKGKDVELRCDPISGHTALYWYRQSLGQGLEFLIYFQGNSAPDKSGLPSDRFSAERTGGSVSTLTIQRTQQEDSAVYLCASSLVGGPSTDTQYFGPGTRLTVL.

This clonotype is labeled as medium-sized. The rearrangement joins TRBV4-1 to TRBJ2-2; D remains ambiguous. V lost 6 bases to trimming and J lost 7 bases, with 15 bases between them. This CDR3 comprises 14 residues. Germline CDR1 is MGHRA and CDR2 is YSYEKL. CDR3 sequence: CASRTPGLVGELFF. DNA of the CDR3: TGCGCCAGCAGGACCCCCGGGCTAGTCGGGGAGCTGTTTTTT.

In this sample, this clonotype turned up many times. The chain carries TRBV7-2 and TRBJ2-3, with D perhaps TRBD2 (5 bases). V gave up 0 bases and J gave up 3 bases, with 16 bases separating them. This CDR3 contains 17 residues. Per the germline V gene, CDR1 is SGHTA and CDR2 is FQGNSA. CDR3: CASSLARLSISTDTQYF. CDR3 DNA sequence: TGTGCCAGCAGCTTAGCGCGACTATCGATATCTACAGATACGCAGTATTTT.